Below are 13 T cell receptor beta chains sequenced from a single sample in a study of technical replicates of blood from several donors. Method: immunoSEQ multiplex PCR; TCRdb's copy keeps in-frame clones and lacks some. This sample has around 76,000 clones, with around 97% found just once. Material: T cells isolated from PBMCs. These receptors were obtained from a human donor in good health.

V gene TRBV5-6 combines with J gene TRBJ2-7; perhaps TRBD1 as D (5 bases). CDR1 and CDR2 (germline): SGHDT, YYEEEE. Trimming stripped 4 bases from V and 12 bases from J, with 23 bases between. The CDR3 is 14 amino acids. Written as DNA, the CDR3 is TGTGCCAGCAGCCCCACTGTGGACAAGCACATGTTGTACTTC. Amino acids: CASSPTVDKHMLYF.

The chain links TRBV7-3 to TRBJ2-2, with a possible D match to TRBD2 (7 bases). Trimming shortened V by 5 bases and J by 3 bases, and 16 bases separated the two germline ends. Looked up from germline, CDR1 is SGHTA and CDR2 is FQGTGA. This CDR3 is 16 amino acids long. CDR3 residues: CASSRKGGTDTGELFF. The CDR3 coding sequence is TGTGCCAGCAGCCGGAAGGGGGGGACCGACACCGGGGAGCTGTTTTTT.

The J gene is TRBJ1-2, the V gene TRBV7-8; possible D gene TRBD1, 5 bases. Trimming stripped 3 bases from V and 4 bases from J, with 15 bases between. Looked up from germline, CDR1 is SGHVS and CDR2 is FQNEAQ. The CDR3 extends over 15 amino acids. In DNA form, the CDR3 reads TGTGCCAGCAGCTTCACGGGGGAGTGGGGCTATGGCTACACCTTC. Residues: CASSFTGEWGYGYTF.

As DNA, the CDR3 is TGTGCCAGCAGCTTAGGCTTTACGGCAGGGGGTACTAACTATGGCTACACCTTC. Its protein product is CASSLGFTAGGTNYGYTF. The chain employs TRBV13 and TRBJ1-2, with 7 bases that match TRBD1. V was clipped by 0 bases and J by 0 bases; unmatched bases: 10. Germline V gives CDR1 PRHDT, CDR2 FYEKMQ (reference sequence). This CDR3 is built from 18 residues.

V is TRBV6-1 and J is TRBJ2-4; D gene unclear. Trimming left V 2 bases short and J 8 bases short, with 10 bases between. The CDR3 has 13 amino acids. Germline V gene sequence: CDR1 MNHNS, CDR2 SASEGT. The CDR3: CASSEFSLDIQYF. In DNA form, the CDR3 reads TGTGCCAGCAGTGAATTCAGTCTAGACATTCAGTACTTC.

The chain is built from TRBV5-1 and TRBJ2-7; the D is unclear. CDR1 is SGHRS and CDR2 is YFSETQ in the germline V gene. The CDR3 spans 15 residues. V was cut by 1 base and J by 6 bases, with 17 bases left in between. Here the CDR3 reads CASSLLVQTRSEQYF. Here the CDR3 DNA reads TGCGCCAGCAGCTTGCTGGTCCAGACAAGGTCCGAGCAGTACTTC.

The chain has TRBV18 and TRBJ2-7; 11 bases map to TRBD2. This CDR3 is 17 amino acids long. V was clipped by 3 bases and J by 0 bases; unmatched bases: 7. The germline gives CDR1 KGHSH, CDR2 LQKENI. The CDR3 region is CASSPRASGRSSYEQYF. The DNA for the CDR3 is TGTGCCAGCTCACCCCGAGCTAGCGGGAGGTCCTCCTACGAGCAGTACTTC.

The chain recombines TRBV6-5 with TRBJ1-6; D is possibly TRBD1 (5 bases). Germline V gives CDR1 MNHEY, CDR2 SVGAGI. This CDR3 is 16 amino acids long. Between the trimmed V and J ends, which lost 0 bases and 7 bases, there was a span of 13 bases. The CDR3 DNA reads as TGTGCCAGCAGTTACTCAGGGGAGGGGAAAAATTCACCCCTCCACTTT. It encodes CASSYSGEGKNSPLHF.

The rearrangement joins TRBV19 to TRBJ1-5; no definite D call. The CDR3 spans 12 residues. Germline-derived CDR1 and CDR2 are LNHDA and SQIVND (reference sequence). Trimming stripped 6 bases from V and 4 bases from J, with 7 bases between. The CDR3: CASRRYNQPQHF. CDR3 coding DNA: TGTGCCAGTAGGAGATATAATCAGCCCCAGCATTTT.

This sequence joins TRBV13 and TRBJ2-7, with 11 positions matching TRBD2. The CDR3 extends over 15 amino acids. CDR1 is PRHDT and CDR2 is FYEKMQ in the germline V gene (reference sequence). With 5 bases clipped from V and 2 bases from J, the junction kept 5 bases outside the gene matches. For the CDR3, the DNA is TGTGCCAGCAGCGCACTAGCGGGGGCCACCTACGAGCAGTACTTC. It is translated as CASSALAGATYEQYF.

This clone came up once. The rearrangement uses TRBV19 and TRBJ1-1; 7 bases fit TRBD1. Germline CDR1 and CDR2: LNHDA and SQIVND (reference sequence). V was pared by 3 bases and J by 1 base, with 8 bases of the junction left unmatched. CDR3 length: 16 amino acids. In DNA form, the CDR3 reads TGTGCCAGTAGTATTAGTGCGGAGGGGGCGAACACTGAAGCTTTCTTT. This encodes CASSISAEGANTEAFF.

The chain combines TRBV2 with TRBJ2-6; D not resolved. The V and J ends lost 7 bases and 4 bases respectively, with 8 bases between them. The CDR3 runs to 13 residues. Germline lookup yields CDR1 SNHLY and CDR2 FYNNEI. The CDR3 protein is CASKLEGANVLTF. The CDR3 DNA reads TGTGCCAGCAAGCTAGAGGGGGCCAACGTCCTGACTTTC. Complete variable domain (other parts from reference TRBV2 and TRBJ2-6): EPEVTQTPSHQVTQMGQEVILRCVPISNHLYFYWYRQILGQKVEFLVSFYNNEISEKSEIFDDQFSVERPDGSNFTLKIRSTKLEDSAMYFCASKLEGANVLTFGAGSRLTVL.

The chain joins TRBV30 to TRBJ1-1; no definite D call. Trimming shortened V by 5 bases and J by 1 base, and 8 bases separated the two germline ends. Germline values: CDR1 GTSNPN, CDR2 SVGIG (reference sequence). The CDR3 length is 12 residues. The CDR3 loop reads CAWGRANTEAFF. Written as DNA, the CDR3 is TGTGCCTGGGGGAGGGCGAACACTGAAGCTTTCTTT.